The rows below give T cell receptor beta chains drawn from one sample of a study of cytomegalovirus exposure and HLA in healthy donors. This table comes from immunoSEQ multiplex PCR, and its TCRdb copy is limited to in-frame clones, with some not included. The sample holds 150,000 to 200,000 clones, about four fifths seen once. The sequenced sample consisted of PBMCs. The receptors shown here come from a man between 25 and 39 years old in good health and CMV-seronegative. CDR3s include the opening cysteine and the closing phenylalanine or tryptophan. The D gene is left open where the match is weak.

d_call: .; j_call: TRBJ2-5; v_call: TRBV29-1; cdr3_aa: CSVVPSTLRGQYF
d_call: TRBD2; j_call: TRBJ2-7; v_call: TRBV6-1; cdr3_aa: CASSASGRTSSYEQYF
d_call: TRBD1; j_call: TRBJ1-1; v_call: TRBV2; cdr3_aa: CASPPGQGWTEAFF
d_call: .; j_call: TRBJ2-5; v_call: TRBV5-4; cdr3_aa: CASSLGGLETQYF
d_call: .; j_call: TRBJ1-1; v_call: TRBV7-2; cdr3_aa: CASSYRWGGHTEAFF
d_call: .; j_call: TRBJ2-1; v_call: TRBV7-6; cdr3_aa: CASSLHRRDNEQFF
d_call: TRBD2; j_call: TRBJ2-7; v_call: TRBV7-9; cdr3_aa: CSSSRKRGGSSYEQYF
d_call: TRBD2; j_call: TRBJ2-1; v_call: TRBV19; cdr3_aa: CATSSGGSYNEQFF
d_call: TRBD1; j_call: TRBJ2-7; v_call: TRBV5-6; cdr3_aa: CASSLVPGGYEQYF
d_call: .; j_call: TRBJ1-1; v_call: TRBV25-1; cdr3_aa: CASSEYILDRKGTEAFF
d_call: TRBD1; j_call: TRBJ2-4; v_call: TRBV29-1; cdr3_aa: CSVVAGQGGAKNIQYF
d_call: TRBD1; j_call: TRBJ2-7; v_call: TRBV7-9; cdr3_aa: CASSFGTGYEQYF
d_call: .; j_call: TRBJ2-2; v_call: TRBV5-4; cdr3_aa: CASSLGHNTGELFF
d_call: .; j_call: TRBJ1-3; v_call: TRBV6-6; cdr3_aa: CASRQGFEQGNTIYF